This T cell receptor (beta chain) came from a study of T cells expressing NK-cell markers. Overall study context: Sequencing covered eight donors, seven HCMV-seropositive and one seronegative.

TCRdb reanalyzed the 5' RACE reads, giving one entry per CDR3 protein sequence and no DNA. The sample holds hundreds of thousands of distinct CDR3 sequences. From germline, CDR1 is MNHEY and CDR2 SVGAGI. This CDR3 is 18 amino acids long. The chain recombines TRBV6-5 with TRBJ2-1; TCRdb's D call, TRBD2, is unchecked because there is no DNA. This clonotype was sampled from a woman aged 18 to 69 in good health. The specimen sequenced was blood T cells: a sorted CD56 or NKG2C T cell subset, CD4+ or CD8+ T cells, or bulk PBMC T cells (not recorded which). The CDR3 loop reads CASSYSRLAGAIGNEQFF.